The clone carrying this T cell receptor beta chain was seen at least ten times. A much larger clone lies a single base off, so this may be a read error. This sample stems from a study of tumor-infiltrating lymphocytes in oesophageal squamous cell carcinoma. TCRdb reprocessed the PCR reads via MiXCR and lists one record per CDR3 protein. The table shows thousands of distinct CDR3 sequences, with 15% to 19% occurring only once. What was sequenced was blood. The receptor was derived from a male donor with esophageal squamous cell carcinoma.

In nucleotides, the CDR3 is TGTGCCAGCAGCTTTGCGGGGGGGTACAATGAGCAGTACTTC. It encodes CASSFAGGYNEQYF. V is TRBV11-2 and J is TRBJ2-5; TRBD2 matches 9 bases. The V gene's germline CDR1 is SGHAT and CDR2 FQNNGV. This CDR3 contains 14 residues. V lost 3 bases, J lost 11 bases, and 10 bases stayed unmatched.